This TCR beta chain was captured by sequencing in a study of T cells in localized non-small cell lung cancer. Findings and caveats of the study: Longer overall survival was seen with higher T cell density measured in blood. Across samples, adjacent lung featured a median roughly 50 of the top 100 tumor clones. Highest T cell clonality was seen in uninvolved adjacent lung, surpassing that measured in tumor. Because only a single region of the tumor was sequenced, heterogeneity remains possible.

The CDR3 has 14 amino acids. About this clone itself: What it recognizes is unknown.

Data came from immunoSEQ multiplex PCR; TCRdb stores just in-frame clones and leaves some out. The sample holds about 26,000 clones, more than 85% seen once. Sequencing used peripheral blood, obtained before any cancer treatment. The V call is TRBV21-1, the J call TRBJ1-4. TRBV21-1 is classified as a pseudogene. This TCR was sampled from a female donor older than 55 with stage II squamous cell lung carcinoma. The CDR3 DNA sequence: TGTGCCCCCGGGGGAAACAGGCCAAATGAAAAACTGTTTTTT. Its protein product is CAPGGNRPNEKLFF.